This T cell receptor beta chain was retrieved from a study of cytomegalovirus exposure and HLA in healthy donors. Notes on the study in general: It was approximately 160 TCR beta chains that were listed as cytomegalovirus-associated. Subsequent analysis revealed that first-cohort TCR clusters tended to co-occur in the roughly 120 validation repertoires. Some public TCRs appeared in many individuals, while most sequences were rare.

Produced via immunoSEQ multiplex PCR; TCRdb's table is partial and in-frame only. The sample carries over 150,000 clones, roughly 96% recorded once. Note on this clone: The antigen is undetermined.

Germline CDR1 is GTSNPN and CDR2 is SVGIG (reference sequence). The CDR3 covers 13 residues. V was pared by 1 base and J by 5 bases, with 3 bases of the junction left unmatched. This TCR derives from a woman in her late teens or twenties in good health and CMV-seronegative. The specimen sequenced was PBMCs. The V gene is TRBV30, the J gene TRBJ1-1; the match to TRBD1 covers 8 bases. Here the CDR3 DNA reads TGTGCCTGGAGTGACAGGGGGTGGACTGAAGCTTTCTTT. Its translation is CAWSDRGWTEAFF. The full variable domain, completed using reference TRBV30 and TRBJ1-1, is SQTIHQWPATLVQPVGSPLSLECTVEGTSNPNLYWYRQAAGRGLQLLFYSVGIGQISSEVPQNLSASRPQDRQFILSSKKLLLSDSGFYLCAWSDRGWTEAFFGQGTRLTVV.